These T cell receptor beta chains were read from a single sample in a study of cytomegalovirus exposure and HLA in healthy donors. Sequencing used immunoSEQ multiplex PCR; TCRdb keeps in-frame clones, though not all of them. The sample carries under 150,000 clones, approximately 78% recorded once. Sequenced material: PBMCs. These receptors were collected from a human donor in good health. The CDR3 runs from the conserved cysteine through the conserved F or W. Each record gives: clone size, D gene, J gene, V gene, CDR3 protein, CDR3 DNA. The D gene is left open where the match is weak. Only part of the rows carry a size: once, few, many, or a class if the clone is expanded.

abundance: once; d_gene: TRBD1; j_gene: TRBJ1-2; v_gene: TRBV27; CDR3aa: CATRGYSGQASNYGYTF; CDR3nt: TGTGCCACCCGAGGGTATTCGGGACAGGCATCTAACTATGGCTACACCTTC
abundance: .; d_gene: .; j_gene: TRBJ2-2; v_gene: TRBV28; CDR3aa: CAGRDTNTGELFF; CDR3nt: TGTGCCGGCCGGGACACCAACACCGGGGAGCTGTTTTTT
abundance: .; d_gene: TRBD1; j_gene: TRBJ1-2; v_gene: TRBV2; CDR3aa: CASSTNGQGYYGYTF; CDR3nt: TGTGCCAGCAGTACTAATGGACAGGGGTACTATGGCTACACCTTC
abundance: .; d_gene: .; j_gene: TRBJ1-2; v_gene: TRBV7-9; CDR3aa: CSSSLGAYGYTF; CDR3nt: TGTTCCAGCAGCTTGGGGGCTTATGGCTACACCTTC
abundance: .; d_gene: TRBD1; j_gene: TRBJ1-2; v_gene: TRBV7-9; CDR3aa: CASSLRIAGGYYGYTF; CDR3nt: TGTGCCAGCAGCTTAAGGATCGCAGGGGGCTACTATGGCTACACCTTC
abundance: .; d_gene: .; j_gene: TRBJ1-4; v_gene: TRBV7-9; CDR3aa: CSSSFRQVGEKLFF; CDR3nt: TGTTCCAGCAGCTTTCGACAGGTTGGGGAAAAACTGTTTTTT
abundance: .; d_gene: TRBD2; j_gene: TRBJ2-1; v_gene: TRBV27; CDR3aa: CASSPTGAGNEQFF; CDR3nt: TGTGCCAGCAGTCCCACGGGAGCGGGAAATGAGCAGTTCTTC
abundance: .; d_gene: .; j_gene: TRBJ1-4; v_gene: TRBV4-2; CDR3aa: CASSQERRGKLFF; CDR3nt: TGTGCCAGCAGCCAAGAGCGCAGGGGAAAACTGTTTTTT
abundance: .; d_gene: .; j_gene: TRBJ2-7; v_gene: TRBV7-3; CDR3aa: CASSLAGSYEQYF; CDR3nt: TGTGCCAGCAGCTTAGCAGGGTCCTACGAGCAGTACTTC
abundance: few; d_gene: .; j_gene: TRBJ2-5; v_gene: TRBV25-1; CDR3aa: CASSIQTLTQETQYF; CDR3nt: TGTGCCAGCAGCATTCAGACTCTGACCCAAGAGACCCAGTACTTC
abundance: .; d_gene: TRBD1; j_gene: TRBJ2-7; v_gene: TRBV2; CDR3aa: CASRDNTGQGAYEQYF; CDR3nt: TGTGCCAGCAGAGATAATACCGGACAGGGGGCTTACGAGCAGTACTTC
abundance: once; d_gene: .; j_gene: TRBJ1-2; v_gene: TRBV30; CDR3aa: CAWTVKPIRVNGYTF; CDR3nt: TGTGCCTGGACCGTCAAACCCATAAGAGTAAATGGCTACACCTTC
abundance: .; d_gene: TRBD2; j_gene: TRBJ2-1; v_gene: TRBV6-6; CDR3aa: CASSGGLAGAYNEQFF; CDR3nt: TGTGCCAGCAGTGGCGGACTAGCGGGGGCCTACAATGAGCAGTTCTTC
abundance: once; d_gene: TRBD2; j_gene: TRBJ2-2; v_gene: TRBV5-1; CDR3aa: CASSPTSGRVTGELFF; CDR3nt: TGCGCCAGCAGCCCAACTAGCGGGAGAGTCACCGGGGAGCTGTTTTTT
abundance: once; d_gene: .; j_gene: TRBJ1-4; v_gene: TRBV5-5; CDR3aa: CASRRDGANEKLFF; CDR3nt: TGTGCCAGCAGACGCGACGGGGCTAATGAAAAACTGTTTTTT
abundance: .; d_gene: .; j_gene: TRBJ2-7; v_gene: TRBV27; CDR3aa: CASSLSENYLSYEQYF; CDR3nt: TGTGCCAGCAGTTTATCGGAGAACTACCTCTCCTACGAGCAGTACTTC
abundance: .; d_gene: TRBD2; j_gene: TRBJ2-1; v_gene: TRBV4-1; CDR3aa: CASSQAGTSGRANYEQFF; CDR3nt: TGCGCCAGCAGCCAAGCCGGGACTAGCGGGAGGGCCAACTATGAGCAGTTCTTC
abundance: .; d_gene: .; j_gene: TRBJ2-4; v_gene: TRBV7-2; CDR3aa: CASSPQGGILAKNIQYF; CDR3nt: TGTGCCAGCAGCCCTCAGGGGGGCATACTAGCCAAAAACATTCAGTACTTC
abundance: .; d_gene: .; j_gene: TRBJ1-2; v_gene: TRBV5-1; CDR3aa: CASSLLQGDYGYTF; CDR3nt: TGCGCCAGCAGCCTATTACAGGGTGACTATGGCTACACCTTC
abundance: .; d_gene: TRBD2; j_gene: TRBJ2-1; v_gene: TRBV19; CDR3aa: CASSIDWHSGRANEQFF; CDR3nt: TGTGCCAGTAGTATAGATTGGCATAGCGGGAGGGCCAATGAGCAGTTCTTC
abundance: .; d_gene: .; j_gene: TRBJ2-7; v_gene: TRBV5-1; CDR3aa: CASRALQGYEQYF; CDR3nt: TGCGCCAGCAGGGCTCTACAGGGCTACGAGCAGTACTTC
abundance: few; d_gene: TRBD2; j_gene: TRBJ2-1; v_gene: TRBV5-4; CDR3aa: CASSLGGGGRATHEQFF; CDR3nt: TGTGCCAGCAGCTTGGGAGGGGGCGGGAGGGCCACTCATGAGCAGTTCTTC
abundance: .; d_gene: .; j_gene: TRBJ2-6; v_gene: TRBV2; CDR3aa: CASSRGLSPDVLTF; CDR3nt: TGTGCCAGCAGCCGGGGTCTCTCTCCGGACGTCCTGACTTTC
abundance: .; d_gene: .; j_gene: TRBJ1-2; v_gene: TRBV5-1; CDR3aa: CASSLDRGHPSNYGYTF; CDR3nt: TGCGCCAGCAGCCTCGACCGAGGGCACCCCTCTAACTATGGCTACACCTTC
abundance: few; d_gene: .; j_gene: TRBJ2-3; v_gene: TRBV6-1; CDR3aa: CASSGVPGHITDTQYF; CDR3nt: TGTGCCAGCAGTGGGGTACCAGGACACATCACAGATACGCAGTATTTT
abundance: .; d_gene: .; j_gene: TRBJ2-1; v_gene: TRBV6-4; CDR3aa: CASSKDYYNEQFF; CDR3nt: TGTGCCAGCAGTAAGGACTATTACAATGAGCAGTTCTTC
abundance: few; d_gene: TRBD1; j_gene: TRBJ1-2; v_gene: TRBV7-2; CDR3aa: CASSRDRVNYGYTF; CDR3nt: TGTGCCAGCAGCCGTGACAGGGTGAACTATGGCTACACCTTC
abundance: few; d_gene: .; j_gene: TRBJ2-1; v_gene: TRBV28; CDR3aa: CASSSFKLGQGISGRGDEQFF; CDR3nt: TGTGCCAGCAGTTCGTTTAAACTCGGACAGGGTATTAGCGGGAGAGGCGATGAGCAGTTCTTC
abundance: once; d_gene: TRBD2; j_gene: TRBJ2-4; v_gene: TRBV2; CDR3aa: CASRELAGGPGNIQYF; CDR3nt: TGTGCCAGCAGGGAACTAGCGGGGGGGCCTGGAAACATTCAGTACTTC
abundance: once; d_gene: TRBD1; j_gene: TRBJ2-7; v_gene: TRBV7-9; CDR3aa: CASSLAQGASFYEQYF; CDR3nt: TGTGCCAGCAGCTTAGCCCAGGGGGCTTCGTTCTACGAGCAGTACTTC
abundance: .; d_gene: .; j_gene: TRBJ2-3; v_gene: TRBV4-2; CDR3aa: CASSQDRGHTDTQYF; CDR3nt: TGTGCCAGCAGCCAAGATCGAGGACACACAGATACGCAGTATTTT
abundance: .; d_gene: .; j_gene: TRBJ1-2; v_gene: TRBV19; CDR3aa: CASSTSSTIYGYTF; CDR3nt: TGTGCCAGTAGTACCTCGTCGACAATCTATGGCTACACCTTC
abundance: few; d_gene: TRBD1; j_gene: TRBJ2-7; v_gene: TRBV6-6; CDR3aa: CASSYDTGAVTYEQYF; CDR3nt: TGTGCCAGCAGTTACGATACAGGGGCGGTTACCTACGAGCAGTACTTC
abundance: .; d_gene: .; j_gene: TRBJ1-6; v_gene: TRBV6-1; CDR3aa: CASSGQYNSPLHF; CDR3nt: TGTGCCAGCAGTGGACAATATAATTCACCCCTCCACTTT
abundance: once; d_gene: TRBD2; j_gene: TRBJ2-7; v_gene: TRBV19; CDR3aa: CASRAGGDSYEQYF; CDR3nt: TGTGCCAGTAGGGCGGGGGGAGACTCCTACGAGCAGTACTTC
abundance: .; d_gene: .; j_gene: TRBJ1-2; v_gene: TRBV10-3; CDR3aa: CAISGREEDTNYGYTF; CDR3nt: TGTGCCATCAGTGGCCGGGAGGAGGATACTAACTATGGCTACACCTTC
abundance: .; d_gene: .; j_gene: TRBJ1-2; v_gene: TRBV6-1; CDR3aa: CASSENGYGYTF; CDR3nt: TGTGCCAGCAGTGAAAACGGGTATGGCTACACCTTC